These 21 T cell receptor beta chains originate from one sample sequenced in a study of blood T cell repertoires in COVID-19. The repertoire was sequenced with immunoSEQ multiplex PCR; TCRdb's copy has only in-frame clones and lacks some. The sample holds 200,000 to 250,000 clones, roughly 90% seen once. The sequencing sample was made of peripheral blood. The receptors stem from a woman aged 55-70 years with acute or convalescent COVID-19.

The V call is TRBV5-4, the J call TRBJ2-7; D may be TRBD1 (5 bases). This CDR3 has 14 amino acids. The germline CDR1 and CDR2 sequences are SGHNT and YYREEE (reference sequence). V gave up 0 bases and J gave up 2 bases, with 9 bases separating them. CDR3 in amino acids: CASSLDRPPYEQYF. The DNA of the CDR3 is TGTGCCAGCAGCTTGGACAGGCCTCCCTACGAGCAGTACTTC. The variable domain in full, completed from reference TRBV5-4 and TRBJ2-7, reads ETGVTQSPTHLIKTRGQQVTLRCSSQSGHNTVSWYQQALGQGPQFIFQYYREEENGRGNFPPRFSGLQFPNYSSELNVNALELDDSALYLCASSLDRPPYEQYFGPGTRLTVT.

This clone appeared a few times. This rearrangement joins TRBV28 to TRBJ1-4; 9 nucleotides align to TRBD1. J lost 5 bases, V lost 5 bases, and 3 bases had no gene match. The CDR3 spans 14 residues. CDR1 is MDHEN, CDR2 SYDVKM, per germline. The CDR3 DNA reads as TGTGCCAGCAGTACCGGGACAGGGAATGAAAAACTGTTTTTT. This sequence encodes CASSTGTGNEKLFF.

The chain recombines TRBV24-1 with TRBJ2-5; D might be TRBD2 (5 bases). Germline V gene sequence: CDR1 KGHDR, CDR2 SFDVKD. The CDR3 runs to 14 residues. Trimming removed 3 bases at V and 4 bases at J, with 11 bases between. CDR3 DNA sequence: TGTGCCACCAGTGATGGGAGAGTTGTAGAGACCCAGTACTTC. Its protein is CATSDGRVVETQYF.

This chain connects TRBV7-8 to TRBJ2-1, with TRBD2 matching over 10 bases. Germline V gives CDR1 SGHVS, CDR2 FQNEAQ. The CDR3 runs to 17 residues. The V gene end was trimmed by 2 bases and the J gene end by 6 bases; junction bases not matched to a gene: 10. CDR3 loop: CASSLNFERGGFNEQFF. CDR3 DNA sequence: TGTGCCAGCAGCTTAAACTTCGAGCGGGGGGGCTTCAATGAGCAGTTCTTC.

The V call is TRBV7-8, the J call TRBJ2-1; 7 bases agree with TRBD1. The V gene's germline CDR1 is SGHVS and CDR2 FQNEAQ. This CDR3 has 13 amino acids. V trimming: 0 bases; J trimming: 7 bases; junction bases outside the gene matches: 0. CDR3 loop: CASSLAGQNEQFF. Here the CDR3 DNA reads TGTGCCAGCAGCTTAGCGGGACAGAATGAGCAGTTCTTC.

This clone has just one count. This chain uses TRBV7-2 with TRBJ1-1; unclear D gene. The length of the CDR3 is 14 residues. Trimming removed 5 bases from V and 8 bases from J, with 18 bases in between. Per the germline V gene, CDR1 is SGHTA and CDR2 is FQGNSA. CDR3 in amino acids: CASSPGGRTEEAFF. In DNA, the CDR3 is TGTGCCAGCAGCCCTGGAGGGAGGACGGAGGAAGCTTTCTTT.

The chain uses TRBV18 and TRBJ2-1; TRBD2 matches at 10 bases. Per the germline V gene, CDR1 is KGHSH and CDR2 is LQKENI. This CDR3 spans 18 amino acids. Trimming removed 1 base from V and 10 bases from J; junction bases left unmatched: 16. For the CDR3, the DNA is TGTGCCAGCTCACCACGACAGGGGACTAGCGATCGTCCCCACGAGCAGTTCTTC. Encoded protein: CASSPRQGTSDRPHEQFF.

The rearrangement links TRBV7-9 to TRBJ2-2; 7 bases agree with TRBD2. The V gene end was trimmed by 5 bases and the J gene end by 4 bases; junction bases not matched to a gene: 7. Germline assignment: CDR1 SEHNR and CDR2 FQNEAQ (reference sequence). The CDR3 covers 15 residues. The CDR3 DNA reads TGTGCCAGCAGCCCCCGGGGGGTGGCCACCGGGGAGCTGTTTTTT. Translated, it gives CASSPRGVATGELFF.

This chain connects TRBV7-2 to TRBJ2-1; TRBD2 agrees at 7 bases. The CDR3 length is 17 residues. CDR1 SGHTA and CDR2 FQGNSA come from the germline V gene. V trimming: 5 bases; J trimming: 5 bases; junction bases outside the gene matches: 15. CDR3 in amino acids: CASSIGSGGGRHNEQFF. The CDR3 DNA reads as TGTGCCAGCAGCATAGGGTCGGGGGGAGGTAGACACAATGAGCAGTTCTTC.

The chain recombines TRBV18 with TRBJ1-2, with 8 positions matching TRBD1. V gave up 4 bases and J gave up 3 bases; unmatched junction bases: 7. The CDR3 length is 15 residues. The germline CDR1 and CDR2 sequences are KGHSH and LQKENI. In DNA form, the CDR3 reads TGTGCCAGCTCACAGTTGGACAGGGCCGACTATGGCTACACCTTC. Residues: CASSQLDRADYGYTF.

This clone was picked up one time. The chain has TRBV7-3 and TRBJ1-1; 8 nucleotides match TRBD1. With 1 base clipped from V and 0 bases from J, the junction kept 7 bases outside the gene matches. The CDR3 runs to 17 residues. Germline loops: CDR1 SGHTA, CDR2 FQGTGA. This chain's CDR3 is CASSLNPTGGLNTEAFF. The CDR3 DNA is TGTGCCAGCAGCTTAAATCCCACAGGGGGGTTGAACACTGAAGCTTTCTTT.

The chain employs TRBV28 and TRBJ1-1; 8 bases agree with TRBD1. This CDR3 has 16 amino acids. Trimming cost V 4 bases and J 1 base; bases outside gene matches: 8. Germline V CDR1 and CDR2: MDHEN, SYDVKM. The CDR3 spells CASSYNRGFKNTEAFF. The CDR3, as DNA: TGTGCCAGCAGTTATAACAGGGGGTTTAAGAACACTGAAGCTTTCTTT.

The chain carries TRBV27 and TRBJ2-7, with D tentatively TRBD1 (5 bases). Germline values: CDR1 MNHEY, CDR2 SMNVEV (reference sequence). This CDR3 is 13 amino acids long. The V end was cut by 5 bases, the J end by 0 bases, with 8 bases between. The CDR3 protein is CASSRQGSYEQYF. The CDR3 DNA reads TGTGCCAGCAGTCGGCAGGGCTCCTACGAGCAGTACTTC.

The chain is built from TRBV7-6 and TRBJ2-1; unclear D gene. V was clipped by 3 bases and J by 5 bases, with 5 bases between them. From germline, CDR1 is SGHVS and CDR2 FNYEAQ. This CDR3 is built from 12 residues. The DNA for the CDR3 is TGTGCCAGCAGCTTTCAGAACAATGAGCAGTTCTTC. Its protein is CASSFQNNEQFF.

The V gene is TRBV7-9, the J gene TRBJ2-3; 10 bases map to TRBD2. Germline V CDR1 and CDR2: SEHNR, FQNEAQ (reference sequence). The CDR3 has 15 amino acids. V shed 5 bases and J 0 bases; nucleotides not matched to a gene: 2. The CDR3 coding sequence is TGTGCCAGCAGCGGACTAGCGGTTAGCACAGATACGCAGTATTTT. Translated: CASSGLAVSTDTQYF.

This clone has a single count. J is TRBJ2-2 and V is TRBV5-4, with D perhaps TRBD2 (5 bases). The length of the CDR3 is 16 residues. V shed 2 bases and J shed 3 bases, with 14 bases lying between them. In germline, CDR1 is SGHNT, CDR2 YYREEE (reference sequence). CDR3 DNA: TGTGCCAGCAGCTTCGCCGGAGGAGTGGACACCGGGGAGCTGTTTTTT. Its protein product is CASSFAGGVDTGELFF.

DNA of the CDR3: TGTGCCAGCATCACGGACAGGGGGTCCGCTCAGCCCCAGCATTTT. Protein: CASITDRGSAQPQHF. The chain uses TRBV2 and TRBJ1-5, with TRBD1 matching over 10 bases. The CDR3 is 15 residues long. V was clipped by 7 bases and J by 6 bases; unmatched bases: 9. Per germline, CDR1 SNHLY and CDR2 FYNNEI.

The chain links TRBV20-1 to TRBJ1-1, with D perhaps TRBD1 (6 bases). Trimming stripped 7 bases from V and 10 bases from J, with 16 bases between. This CDR3 is 11 amino acids long. The germline V gene encodes CDR1 DFQATT and CDR2 SNEGSKA (reference sequence). Here the CDR3 DNA reads TGCAGTGTTTTCAGGGGAAGAGCAGCTTTCTTT. Amino acids: CSVFRGRAAFF.

CDR3 loop: CASSQGQGPNSNQPQHF. CDR3 bases: TGCGCCAGCAGCCAAGGACAGGGGCCAAATAGCAATCAGCCCCAGCATTTT. This rearrangement joins TRBV4-1 to TRBJ1-5, with 8 bases matching TRBD1. J was trimmed by 0 bases and V by 1 base; bases with no gene match: 5. The CDR3 spans 17 residues. CDR1 and CDR2 from the germline V gene are MGHRA and YSYEKL.

The genes are TRBV3-1 (or the pseudogene TRBV3-2) and TRBJ2-3; 7 bases fit TRBD1. Germline CDR1 is LGHDT and CDR2 is YNNKEL (reference sequence). With V trimmed by 3 bases and J by 6 bases, 6 bases remained unmatched. This CDR3 region has 14 residues. CDR3 bases: TGTGCCAGCAGCCAGCCCGAGGGGGCCGATACGCAGTATTTT. Encoded protein: CASSQPEGADTQYF.

The J gene is TRBJ1-2, the V gene TRBV18, with D perhaps TRBD1 (6 bases). The V end lost 1 base, the J end lost 0 bases, and 9 bases lay between the germline ends. The CDR3 length is 15 residues. CDR1 is KGHSH and CDR2 is LQKENI in the germline V gene. CDR3 amino acids: CASSPQGQPNYGYTF. For the CDR3, the DNA is TGTGCCAGCTCACCACAAGGACAGCCTAACTATGGCTACACCTTC.